The source of this T cell receptor beta chain is a study of shared clonotypes between healthy human individuals. Findings and caveats of the study: Compared with clonotypes that all four donors shared, non-shared clonotypes had lower generation probabilities. Generally, estimated richness proved larger in naive subsets than it did in memory subsets.

A word on this clone: The antigen remains unidentified.

Naive CD8 populations comprised CD45RO-negative cells positively selected for CCR7, excluding terminally differentiated effector memory CD45RA+ cells. Libraries were prepared by immunoSEQ multiplex PCR; TCRdb keeps only in-frame clonotypes and omits some of them. The table lists millions of clones, about 94% of them singletons. Trimming stripped 9 bases from V and 4 bases from J, with 20 bases between. The CDR3 length is 14 residues. The germline V gene encodes CDR1 SGHRS and CDR2 YFSETQ. The material sequenced was naive CD8+ T cells sorted from blood. The chain couples TRBV5-1 to TRBJ2-7; tentatively, D is TRBD1 (5 bases). This sequence was found in a man between 18 and 35 years old in good health. For the CDR3, the DNA is TGCGCCAATCCCCCCGGACACCTTGGGTACGAGCAGTACTTC. Protein product: CANPPGHLGYEQYF. The full variable domain, with the rest looked up from reference TRBV5-1 and TRBJ2-7, is KAGVTQTPRYLIKTRGQQVTLSCSPISGHRSVSWYQQTPGQGLQFLFEYFSETQRNKGNFPGRFSGRQFSNSRSEMNVSTLELGDSALYLCANPPGHLGYEQYFGPGTRLTVT.